In this sample, the clone carrying this TCR beta chain turned up a few times. These data originate in a study of blood T cell repertoires in COVID-19. The CDR3 sequence is 14 residues long. V was pared by 5 bases and J by 4 bases, with 6 bases of the junction left unmatched. CDR1 is SGHDT, CDR2 YYEEEE, per germline. Individuals drawn from around 24 US areas were about 18 to 95 years old. In assigning cohorts, the study relied on participant-reported clinical history. In the authors' methods: Reference gene primers were amplified, and this amplification served to estimate nucleated cell counts. This table comes from immunoSEQ multiplex PCR, and its TCRdb copy is limited to in-frame clones, with some not included. V, J and clone size are taken as reported in that table, and D and trimming were inferred from the DNA itself. The data show 250,000 to 350,000 clones, 89% seen once.

The sample was PBMCs or T cells enriched from blood (not recorded which). This chain joins TRBV5-6 and TRBJ1-2, with 9 positions matching TRBD1. This sequence was found in a woman between 45 and 65 years old who had been exposed to COVID-19. The CDR3 protein is CASSFGQGRYGYTF. The CDR3 nucleotides are TGTGCCAGCAGTTTCGGACAGGGGCGCTATGGCTACACCTTC.